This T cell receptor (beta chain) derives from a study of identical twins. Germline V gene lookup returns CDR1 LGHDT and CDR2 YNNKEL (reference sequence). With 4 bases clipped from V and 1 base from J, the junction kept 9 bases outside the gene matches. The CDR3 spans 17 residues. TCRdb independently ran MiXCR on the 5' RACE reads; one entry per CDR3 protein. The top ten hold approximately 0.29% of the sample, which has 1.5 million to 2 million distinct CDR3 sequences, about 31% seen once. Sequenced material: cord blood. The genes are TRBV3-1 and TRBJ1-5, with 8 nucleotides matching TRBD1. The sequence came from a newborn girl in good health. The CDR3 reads CASSPPDRGKSNQPQHF. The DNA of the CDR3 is TGTGCCAGCAGCCCGCCCGACAGGGGAAAAAGCAATCAGCCCCAGCATTTT.